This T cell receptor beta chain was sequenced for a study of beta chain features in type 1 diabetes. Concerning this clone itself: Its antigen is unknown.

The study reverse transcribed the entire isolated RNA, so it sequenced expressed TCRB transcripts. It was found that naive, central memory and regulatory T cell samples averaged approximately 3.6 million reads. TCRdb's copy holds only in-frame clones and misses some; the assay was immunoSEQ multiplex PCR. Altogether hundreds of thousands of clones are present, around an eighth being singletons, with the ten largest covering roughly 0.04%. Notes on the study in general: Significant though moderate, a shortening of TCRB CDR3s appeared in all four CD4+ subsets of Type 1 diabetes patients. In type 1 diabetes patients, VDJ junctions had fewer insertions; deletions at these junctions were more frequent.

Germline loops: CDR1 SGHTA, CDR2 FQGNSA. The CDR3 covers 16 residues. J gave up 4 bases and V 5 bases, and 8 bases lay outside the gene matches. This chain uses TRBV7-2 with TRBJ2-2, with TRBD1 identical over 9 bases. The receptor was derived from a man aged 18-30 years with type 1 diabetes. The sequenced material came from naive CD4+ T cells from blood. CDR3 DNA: TGTGCCAGCAGCGTACAGGGGGCCTCTGGCACCGGGGAGCTGTTTTTT. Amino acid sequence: CASSVQGASGTGELFF.